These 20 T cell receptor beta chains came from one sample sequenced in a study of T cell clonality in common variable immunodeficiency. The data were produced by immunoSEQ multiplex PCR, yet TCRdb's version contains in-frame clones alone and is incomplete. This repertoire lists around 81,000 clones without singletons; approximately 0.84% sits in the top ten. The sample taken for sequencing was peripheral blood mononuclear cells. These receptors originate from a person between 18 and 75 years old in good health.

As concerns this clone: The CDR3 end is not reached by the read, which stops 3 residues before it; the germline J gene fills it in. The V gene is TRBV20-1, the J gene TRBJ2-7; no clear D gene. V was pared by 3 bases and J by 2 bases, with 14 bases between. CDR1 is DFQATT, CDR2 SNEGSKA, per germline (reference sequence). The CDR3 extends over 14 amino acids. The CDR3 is CSASSRMAAYEQYF. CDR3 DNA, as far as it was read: TGCAGTGCTAGTAGCCGGATGGCAGCCTACGAG.

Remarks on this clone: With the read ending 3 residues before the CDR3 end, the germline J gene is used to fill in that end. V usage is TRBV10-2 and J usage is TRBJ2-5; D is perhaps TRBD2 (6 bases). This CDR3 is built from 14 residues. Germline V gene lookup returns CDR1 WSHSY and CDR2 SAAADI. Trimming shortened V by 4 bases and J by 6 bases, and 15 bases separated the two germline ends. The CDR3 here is CASSAGREVKTQYF. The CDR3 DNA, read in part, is TGCGCCAGCAGTGCCGGCAGGGAGGTCAAGACC.

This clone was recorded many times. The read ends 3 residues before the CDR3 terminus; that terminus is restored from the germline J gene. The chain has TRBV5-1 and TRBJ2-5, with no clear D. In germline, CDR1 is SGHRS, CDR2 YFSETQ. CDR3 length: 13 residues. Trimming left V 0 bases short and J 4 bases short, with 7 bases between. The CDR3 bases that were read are TGCGCCAGCAGCTTGGAGGGCGCAGAGACC. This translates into CASSLEGAET. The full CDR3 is CASSLEGAETQYF.

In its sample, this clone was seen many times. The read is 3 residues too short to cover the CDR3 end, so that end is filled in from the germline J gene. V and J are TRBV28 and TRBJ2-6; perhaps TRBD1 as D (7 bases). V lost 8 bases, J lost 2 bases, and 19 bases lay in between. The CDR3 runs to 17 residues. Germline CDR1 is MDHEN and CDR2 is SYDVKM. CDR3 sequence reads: CASHAGQRLTGANVLTF. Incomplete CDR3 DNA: TGTGCCAGCCATGCGGGACAGAGGCTTACTGGGGCCAACGTC.

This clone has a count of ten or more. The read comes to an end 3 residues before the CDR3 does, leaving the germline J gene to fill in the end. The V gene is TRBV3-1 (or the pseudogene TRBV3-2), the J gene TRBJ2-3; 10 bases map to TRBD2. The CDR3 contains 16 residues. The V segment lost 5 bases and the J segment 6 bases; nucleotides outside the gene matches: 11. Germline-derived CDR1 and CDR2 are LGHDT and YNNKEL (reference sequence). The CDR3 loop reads CASSSTGLADSDTQYF. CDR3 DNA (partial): TGTGCCAGCAGCTCGACTGGACTAGCGGACTCTGATACG.

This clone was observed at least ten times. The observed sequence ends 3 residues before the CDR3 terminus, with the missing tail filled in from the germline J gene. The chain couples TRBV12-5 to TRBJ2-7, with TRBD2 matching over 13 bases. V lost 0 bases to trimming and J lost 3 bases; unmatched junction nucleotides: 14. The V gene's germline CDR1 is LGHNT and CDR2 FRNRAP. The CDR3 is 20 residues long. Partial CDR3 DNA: TGTGCTAGTGGTTTGGTACCCGGGGGACTAGCGGGAAGGATGGGCTACGAG. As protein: CASGLVPGGLAGRMGYE. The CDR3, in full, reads CASGLVPGGLAGRMGYEQYF.

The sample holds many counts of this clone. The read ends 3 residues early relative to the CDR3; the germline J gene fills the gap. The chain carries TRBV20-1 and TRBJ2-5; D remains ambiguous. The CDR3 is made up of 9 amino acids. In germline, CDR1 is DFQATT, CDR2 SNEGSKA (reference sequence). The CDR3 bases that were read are TGCACCGCGGAAGAGACC. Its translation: CTAEET. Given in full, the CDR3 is CTAEETQYF.

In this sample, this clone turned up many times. The DNA read from the CDR3 is TGTGCCAGTAGTATAGAGCGCTCACCAATCTATGGC. Translation gives CASSIERSPIYG. The whole CDR3 region reads CASSIERSPIYGYTF. The J gene is TRBJ1-2, the V gene TRBV19; D is undetermined. The read terminates 3 residues before the CDR3 end, so the remaining end is supplied by the germline J gene. The V and J ends lost 0 bases and 4 bases respectively, with 12 bases between them. Germline CDR1 and CDR2: LNHDA and SQIVND (reference sequence). The CDR3 is 15 amino acids.

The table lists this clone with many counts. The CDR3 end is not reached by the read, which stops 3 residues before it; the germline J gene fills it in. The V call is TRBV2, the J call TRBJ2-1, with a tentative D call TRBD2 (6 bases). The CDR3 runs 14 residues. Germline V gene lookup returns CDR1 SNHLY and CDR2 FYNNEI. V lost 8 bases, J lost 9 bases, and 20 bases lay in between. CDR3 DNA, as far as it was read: TGTGCCAGCGAAATATACGGGAGTAGGGGTGAG. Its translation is CASEIYGSRGE. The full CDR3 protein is CASEIYGSRGEQFF. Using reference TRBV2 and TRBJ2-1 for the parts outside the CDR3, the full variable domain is EPEVTQTPSHQVTQMGQEVILRCVPISNHLYFYWYRQILGQKVEFLVSFYNNEISEKSEIFDDQFSVERPDGSNFTLKIRSTKLEDSAMYFCASEIYGSRGEQFFGPGTRLTVL.

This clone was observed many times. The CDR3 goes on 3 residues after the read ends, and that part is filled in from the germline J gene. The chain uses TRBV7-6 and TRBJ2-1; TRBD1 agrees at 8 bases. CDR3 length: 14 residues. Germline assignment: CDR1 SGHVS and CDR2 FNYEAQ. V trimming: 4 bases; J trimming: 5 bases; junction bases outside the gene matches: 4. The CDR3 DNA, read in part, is TGTGCCAGCAGCTCACGACAGGGGAACAATGAG. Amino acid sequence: CASSSRQGNNE. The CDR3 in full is CASSSRQGNNEQFF.

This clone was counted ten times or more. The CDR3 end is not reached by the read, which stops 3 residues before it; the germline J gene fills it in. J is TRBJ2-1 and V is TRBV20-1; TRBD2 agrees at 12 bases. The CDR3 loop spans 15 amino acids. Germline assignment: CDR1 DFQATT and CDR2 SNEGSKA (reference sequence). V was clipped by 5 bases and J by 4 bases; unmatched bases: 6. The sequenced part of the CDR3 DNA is TGCAGTGCTGATGAACTAGCGGGGGGTTACAATGAG. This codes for CSADELAGGYNE. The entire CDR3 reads CSADELAGGYNEQFF.

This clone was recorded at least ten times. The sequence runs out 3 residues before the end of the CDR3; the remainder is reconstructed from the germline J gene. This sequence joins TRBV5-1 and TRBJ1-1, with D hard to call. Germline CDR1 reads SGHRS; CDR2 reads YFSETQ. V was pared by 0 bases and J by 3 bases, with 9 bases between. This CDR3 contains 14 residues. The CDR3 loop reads CASSLGMADTEAFF. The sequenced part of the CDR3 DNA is TGCGCCAGCAGCTTGGGGATGGCGGACACTGAA.

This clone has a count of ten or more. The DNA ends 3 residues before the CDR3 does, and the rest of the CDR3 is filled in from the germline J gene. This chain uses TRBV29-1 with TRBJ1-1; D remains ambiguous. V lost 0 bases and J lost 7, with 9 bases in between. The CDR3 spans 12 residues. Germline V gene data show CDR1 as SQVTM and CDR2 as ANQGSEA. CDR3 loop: CSVEDSHGEAFF. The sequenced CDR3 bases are TGCAGCGTTGAAGATAGCCACGGTGAA. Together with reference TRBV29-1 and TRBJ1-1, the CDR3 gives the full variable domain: SAVISQKPSRDICQRGTSLTIQCQVDSQVTMMFWYRQQPGQSLTLIATANQGSEATYESGFVIDKFPISRPNLTFSTLTVSNMSPEDSSIYLCSVEDSHGEAFFGQGTRLTVV.

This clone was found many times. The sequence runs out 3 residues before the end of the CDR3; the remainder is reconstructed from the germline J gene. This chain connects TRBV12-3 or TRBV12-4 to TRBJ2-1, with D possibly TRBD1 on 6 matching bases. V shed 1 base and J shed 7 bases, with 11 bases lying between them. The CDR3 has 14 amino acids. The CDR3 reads CASSLEGQGNEQFF. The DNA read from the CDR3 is TGTGCCAGCAGTTTAGAAGGCCAGGGGAATGAG.

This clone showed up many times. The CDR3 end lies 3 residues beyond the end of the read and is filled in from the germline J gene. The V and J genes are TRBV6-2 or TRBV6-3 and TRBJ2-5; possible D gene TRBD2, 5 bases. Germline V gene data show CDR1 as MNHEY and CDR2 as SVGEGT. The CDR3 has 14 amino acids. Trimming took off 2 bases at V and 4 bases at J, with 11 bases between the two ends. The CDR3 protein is CASSYGRTGETQYF. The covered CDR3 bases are TGTGCCAGCAGTTACGGTAGGACTGGAGAGACC.

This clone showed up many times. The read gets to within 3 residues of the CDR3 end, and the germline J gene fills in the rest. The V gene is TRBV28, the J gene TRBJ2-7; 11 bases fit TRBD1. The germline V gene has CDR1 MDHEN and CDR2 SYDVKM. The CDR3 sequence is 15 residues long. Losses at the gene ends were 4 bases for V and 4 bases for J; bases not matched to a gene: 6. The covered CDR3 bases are TGTGCCAGCAGTTCACAGGACAGGGGGCCTTACGAG. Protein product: CASSSQDRGPYE. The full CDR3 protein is CASSSQDRGPYEQYF. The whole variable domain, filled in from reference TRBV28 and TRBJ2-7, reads DVKVTQSSRYLVKRTGEKVFLECVQDMDHENMFWYRQDPGLGLRLIYFSYDVKMKEKGDIPEGYSVSREKKERFSLILESASTNQTSMYLCASSSQDRGPYEQYFGPGTRLTVT.

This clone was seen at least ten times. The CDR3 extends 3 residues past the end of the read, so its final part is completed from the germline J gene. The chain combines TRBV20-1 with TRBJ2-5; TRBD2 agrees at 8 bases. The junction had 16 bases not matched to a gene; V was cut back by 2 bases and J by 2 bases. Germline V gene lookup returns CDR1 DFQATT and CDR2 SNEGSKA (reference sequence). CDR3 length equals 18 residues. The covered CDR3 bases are TGCAGTGCTAGATCCTGGGGGCTAGCGGGCCATATTCAAGAGACC. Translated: CSARSWGLAGHIQET. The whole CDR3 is CSARSWGLAGHIQETQYF.

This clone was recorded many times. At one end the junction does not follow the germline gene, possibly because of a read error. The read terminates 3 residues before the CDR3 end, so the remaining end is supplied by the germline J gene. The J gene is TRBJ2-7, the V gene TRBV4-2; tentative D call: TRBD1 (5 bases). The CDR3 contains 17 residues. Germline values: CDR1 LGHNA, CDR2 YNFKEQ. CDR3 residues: CASSQDGAGKPSYEQYF. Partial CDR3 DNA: TGCGCCAGCAGCCAAGATGGAGCAGGGAAGCCTTCCTACGAG.

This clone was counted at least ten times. CDR3 amino acids: CSAPPAEGVNTQYF. The CDR3 bases that were read are TGCAGCGCCCCGCCAGCGGAAGGTGTGAATACG. The J gene is TRBJ2-3, the V gene TRBV29-1; tentatively, D is TRBD2 (5 bases). The missing CDR3 end, 3 residues past where the read stops, is filled in from the germline J gene. V was shortened by 7 bases and J by 7 bases, with 21 bases between the two germline ends. CDR3 length equals 14 residues. Per the germline V gene, CDR1 is SQVTM and CDR2 is ANQGSEA.

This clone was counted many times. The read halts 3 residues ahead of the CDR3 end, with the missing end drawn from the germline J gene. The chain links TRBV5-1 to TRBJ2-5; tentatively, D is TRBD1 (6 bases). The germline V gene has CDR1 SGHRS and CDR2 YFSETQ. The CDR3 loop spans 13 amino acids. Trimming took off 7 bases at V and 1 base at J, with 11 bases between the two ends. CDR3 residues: CASSGQTQETQYF. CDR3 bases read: TGCGCCAGCTCAGGACAGACCCAAGAGACC. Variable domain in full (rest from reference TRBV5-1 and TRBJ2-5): KAGVTQTPRYLIKTRGQQVTLSCSPISGHRSVSWYQQTPGQGLQFLFEYFSETQRNKGNFPGRFSGRQFSNSRSEMNVSTLELGDSALYLCASSGQTQETQYFGPGTRLLVL.